The clone carrying this T cell receptor (beta chain) was recorded once. The data stem from a study of spatial heterogeneity in lung cancer. Study summary: The follow-up PBMC samples were sequenced whenever they were available. The median time to follow-up was two to three years after resection. Alpha-chain detections were consistently fewer than beta-chain detections among the sequences.

Indicated time point: blood at routine non-recurrence follow-up after resection. Unsorted whole RNA of tumor, nontumor lung or frozen PBMC was sequenced. Every TCR cDNA molecule bore its own unique molecular identifier. TCRdb recomputed calls from the 5' RACE reads with MiXCR, one row per CDR3 protein. This table holds about 25,000 distinct CDR3 sequences, under 6.5% found once. Trimming took off 6 bases at V and 0 bases at J, with 12 bases between the two ends. This CDR3 has 15 residues. Germline-derived CDR1 and CDR2 are SGHTA and FQGNSA. The V gene is TRBV7-2, the J gene TRBJ1-5; the D is unclear. The sequences come from PBMCs, collected at follow-up. This receptor was identified in a male donor with early-stage non-small cell lung cancer. CDR3 amino acids: CASSDRAYSNQPQHF. CDR3 nucleotide sequence: TGTGCCAGCAGTGACCGAGCATATAGCAATCAGCCCCAGCATTTT.